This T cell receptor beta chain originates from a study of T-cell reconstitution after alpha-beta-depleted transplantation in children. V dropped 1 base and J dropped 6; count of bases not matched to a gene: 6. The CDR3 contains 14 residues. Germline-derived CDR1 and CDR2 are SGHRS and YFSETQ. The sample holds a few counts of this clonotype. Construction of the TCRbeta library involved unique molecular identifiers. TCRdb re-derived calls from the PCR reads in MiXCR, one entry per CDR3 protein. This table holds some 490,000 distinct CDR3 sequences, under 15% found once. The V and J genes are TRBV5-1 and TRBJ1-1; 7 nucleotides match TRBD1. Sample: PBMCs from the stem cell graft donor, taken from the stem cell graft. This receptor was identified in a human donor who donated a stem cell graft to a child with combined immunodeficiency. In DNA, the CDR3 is TGCGCCAGCAGCTTGATCGCAGGGGGACCTGAAGCTTTCTTT. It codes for CASSLIAGGPEAFF. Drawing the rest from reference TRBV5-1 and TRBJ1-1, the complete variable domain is KAGVTQTPRYLIKTRGQQVTLSCSPISGHRSVSWYQQTPGQGLQFLFEYFSETQRNKGNFPGRFSGRQFSNSRSEMNVSTLELGDSALYLCASSLIAGGPEAFFGQGTRLTVV.